By frequency in the sample, the clone carrying this TCR beta chain is medium-sized. This entry is derived from a study of neurological immune-mediated disorders. The CDR3 is 15 residues long. Between the trimmed V and J ends, which lost 0 bases and 2 bases, there was a span of 12 bases. CDR1 is SGDLS, CDR2 YYNGEE, per germline. TCRdb re-called the 5' RACE reads with MiXCR, one entry per CDR3 protein. The table includes roughly 60,000 distinct CDR3 sequences, 2.5% detected once. Sample: PBMCs. The chain employs TRBV9 and TRBJ2-7; no definite D call. The source is a man between 45 and 60 years old with multiple sclerosis. The CDR3 DNA reads TGTGCCAGCAGCGTAGCAGACAACCCTACCTACGAGCAGTACTTC. Translation gives CASSVADNPTYEQYF. The full variable domain, rest sourced from reference TRBV9 and TRBJ2-7, is DSGVTQTPKHLITATGQRVTLRCSPRSGDLSVYWYQQSLDQGLQFLIQYYNGEERAKGNILERFSAQQFPDLHSELNLSSLELGDSALYFCASSVADNPTYEQYFGPGTRLTVT.